The 3 T cell receptor beta chains below come from one sample, sequenced in a study of blood T cell repertoires in COVID-19. The assay was immunoSEQ multiplex PCR, and TCRdb's table has in-frame clones only and misses some. The table lists over 200,000 clones, 88% of them singletons. Input material: peripheral blood. The receptors were gathered from a woman aged 60 to 75 with acute or convalescent COVID-19.

The V and J genes are TRBV7-6 and TRBJ1-6, with D maybe TRBD1 (5 bases). This CDR3 spans 16 amino acids. The V end lost 0 bases, the J end lost 6 bases, and 12 bases lay between the germline ends. In germline, CDR1 is SGHVS, CDR2 FNYEAQ. CDR3 region: CASSLALGGINSPLHF. CDR3 bases: TGTGCCAGCAGCTTAGCGCTGGGGGGTATTAATTCACCCCTCCACTTT.

This chain links TRBV5-6 with TRBJ1-2, with TRBD1 identical over 11 bases. CDR3 length: 16 residues. V dropped 4 bases and J dropped 4; count of bases not matched to a gene: 9. CDR1 and CDR2 (germline): SGHDT, YYEEEE. CDR3 region: CASSAGTGGSAYGYTF. In DNA, the CDR3 is TGTGCCAGCAGCGCCGGGACAGGGGGTTCGGCCTATGGCTACACCTTC.

The gene calls are TRBV6-1 and TRBJ2-3; D might be TRBD2 (5 bases). The CDR3 sequence is 14 residues long. V was clipped by 0 bases and J by 4 bases, with 8 bases between them. The germline V gene has CDR1 MNHNS and CDR2 SASEGT. This CDR3 is CASSEAPSPDTQYF. CDR3 coding DNA: TGTGCCAGCAGTGAAGCCCCTAGCCCAGATACGCAGTATTTT.